The rows below give T cell receptor beta chains drawn from one sample of a study of shared clonotypes between healthy human individuals. The repertoire was sequenced with immunoSEQ multiplex PCR; TCRdb's copy has only in-frame clones and lacks some. Of some 2,400,000 clones in the sample, approximately 94% were seen once. Material: naive CD4+ T cells sorted from blood. The receptors come from a man younger than 35 in good health. CDR3s include the opening cysteine and the closing phenylalanine or tryptophan. A D gene is named only where the DNA matches it firmly. Some rows mark clone size as missing; the rest say once, few, many or name a class of expanded clone.

TRBD2	NA	TRBV7-9	TRBJ2-1	CASSPTSGLSYNEQFF	TGTGCCAGCAGCCCGACTAGCGGACTCTCCTACAATGAGCAGTTCTTC
NA	NA	TRBV28	TRBJ1-5	CASSSFVVGGNQPQHF	TGTGCCAGCAGTTCCTTTGTGGTGGGGGGCAATCAGCCCCAGCATTTT
NA	NA	TRBV11-2	TRBJ2-7	CASSSYSVREQYF	TGTGCCAGCAGCTCCTATAGTGTGCGCGAGCAGTACTTC
NA	few	TRBV30	TRBJ2-2	CAWRSRGGTGELFF	TGTGCCTGGAGGAGCCGAGGGGGCACCGGGGAGCTGTTTTTT
NA	NA	TRBV6-4	TRBJ2-5	CARPLRGQETQYF	TGTGCCAGACCCCTCAGGGGCCAAGAGACCCAGTACTTC
NA	NA	TRBV9	TRBJ1-1	CASSVVQDMNTEAFF	TGTGCCAGCAGCGTAGTACAAGACATGAACACTGAAGCTTTCTTT
TRBD2	NA	TRBV5-6	TRBJ2-1	CASSTGLAWYNEQFF	TGTGCCAGCAGCACCGGACTAGCGTGGTACAATGAGCAGTTCTTC
NA	once	TRBV11-3	TRBJ1-1	CASSLVVQGNTEAFF	TGTGCCAGCAGCTTAGTAGTCCAAGGGAACACTGAAGCTTTCTTT
TRBD1	NA	TRBV29-1	TRBJ2-7	CSVELPGGSGEQYF	TGCAGCGTTGAATTACCAGGGGGCTCGGGAGAGCAGTACTTC
NA	once	TRBV15	TRBJ1-2	CATSRDYTGYTF	TGTGCCACCAGCAGAGATTACACGGGCTACACCTTC
NA	NA	TRBV25-1	TRBJ2-1	CASSEPPRQFF	TGTGCCAGCAGTGAACCCCCCCGGCAGTTCTTC
NA	NA	TRBV15	TRBJ1-6	CATSRDPERSPLHF	TGTGCCACCAGCAGAGATCCAGAGCGGTCACCCCTCCACTTT
NA	NA	TRBV10-1	TRBJ1-6	CPRDSPSSPLHF	TGCCCACGGGACTCTCCTAGTTCACCCCTCCACTTT
TRBD1	few	TRBV5-1	TRBJ1-6	CASSLAGTVSYNSPLHF	TGCGCCAGCAGCTTGGCCGGGACAGTGTCCTATAATTCACCCCTCCACTTT
NA	NA	TRBV11-1	TRBJ2-2	CASREVITNTGELFF	TGTGCCAGCAGGGAGGTGATTACGAACACCGGGGAGCTGTTTTTT
NA	NA	TRBV5-4	TRBJ2-1	CASTREGSGPYNEQFF	TGTGCCAGCACCCGGGAAGGCTCTGGACCCTACAATGAGCAGTTCTTC
TRBD1	NA	TRBV12-5	TRBJ2-7	CASGATGGTEQYF	TGTGCTAGTGGCGCGACAGGGGGCACCGAGCAGTACTTC
NA	NA	TRBV18	TRBJ2-5	CASSPLPGKETQYF	TGTGCCAGCTCACCGCTTCCGGGGAAGGAGACCCAGTACTTC